Sequencing of this T cell receptor (beta chain) was carried out in a study of tumor and adjacent non-tumor tissue in lung cancer. Three rounds of nested PCR, following a modified ARM-PCR protocol, produced the TCRbeta library. TCRdb itself ran the multiplex PCR reads through MiXCR, one entry per CDR3 protein. The data show some 77,000 distinct CDR3 sequences, with about two thirds seen just once and over 9.5% held by the top ten. About this clonotype: One end of the junction varies from germline; a read error may be responsible.

Per the germline V gene, CDR1 is LGHNT and CDR2 is FRNRAP. The CDR3 runs to 15 residues. No cell sorting was done before RNA was extracted from the tissue. The TCR comes from a woman in her 70s with non-small cell lung cancer. The specimen was lung tumor tissue. This sequence joins TRBV12-5 and TRBJ2-3, with 8 bases aligning to TRBD1. The CDR3 sequence is CASGAWTGTLDKQYF. CDR3 DNA sequence: TGTGCTAGTGGAGCCTGGACAGGGACTTTAGATAAGCAGTATTTT.